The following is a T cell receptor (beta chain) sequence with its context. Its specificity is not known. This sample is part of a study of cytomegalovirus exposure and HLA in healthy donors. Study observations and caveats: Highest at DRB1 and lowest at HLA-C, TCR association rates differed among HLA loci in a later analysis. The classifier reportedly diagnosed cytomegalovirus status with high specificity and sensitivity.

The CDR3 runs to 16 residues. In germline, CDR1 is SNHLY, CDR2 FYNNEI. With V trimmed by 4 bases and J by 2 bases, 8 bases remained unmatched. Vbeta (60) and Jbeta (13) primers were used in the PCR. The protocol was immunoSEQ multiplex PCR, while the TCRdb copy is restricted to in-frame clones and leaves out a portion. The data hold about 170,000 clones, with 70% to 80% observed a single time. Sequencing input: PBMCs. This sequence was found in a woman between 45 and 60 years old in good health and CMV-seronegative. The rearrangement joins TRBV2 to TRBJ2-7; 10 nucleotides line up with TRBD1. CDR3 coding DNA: TGTGCCAGCAGTGCGATTGGGACAGGGGCCACCTACGAGCAGTACTTC. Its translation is CASSAIGTGATYEQYF.